These T cell receptor beta chains were read from a single sample in a study of T cells after yellow fever vaccination. MiXCR, run by TCRdb on the 5' RACE reads, gives a single entry per CDR3 protein. The sample yields around 250,000 distinct CDR3 sequences, 6.9% seen once. Here the sequenced sample was CD4+ T cells sorted from PBMCs, taken 15 days after the yellow fever booster vaccination. The receptor set was obtained from a man aged 30-40 years who received the YFV17D yellow fever vaccine. Both conserved end residues are part of each CDR3. Fields, in order: clone size, D gene, J gene, V gene, CDR3 protein, CDR3 DNA. The D gene is left open where the match is weak. Size is omitted from some rows. Given values are once, few, many or a class for expanded clones.

abundance: few
d_gene: TRBD2
j_gene: TRBJ2-1
v_gene: TRBV6-5
CDR3aa: CASSNGLAAYNEQFF
CDR3nt: TGTGCCAGCAGTAACGGACTAGCGGCCTACAATGAGCAGTTCTTC

abundance: -
d_gene: TRBD2
j_gene: TRBJ2-5
v_gene: TRBV18
CDR3aa: CASSLLAGVAETQYF
CDR3nt: TGTGCCAGCTCACTTCTAGCGGGAGTGGCGGAGACCCAGTACTTC

abundance: few
d_gene: TRBD1
j_gene: TRBJ2-7
v_gene: TRBV2
CDR3aa: CASGRGQGSYEQYF
CDR3nt: TGTGCCAGCGGTAGGGGACAGGGCTCCTACGAGCAGTACTTC

abundance: -
d_gene: TRBD1
j_gene: TRBJ1-1
v_gene: TRBV4-2
CDR3aa: CASSQVVGTGGVNTEAFF
CDR3nt: TGTGCCAGCAGCCAAGTCGTCGGGACAGGGGGTGTGAACACTGAAGCTTTCTTT

abundance: many
d_gene: -
j_gene: TRBJ1-3
v_gene: TRBV3-1
CDR3aa: CASSRTVSGNTIYF
CDR3nt: TGTGCCAGCAGCCGGACAGTCTCTGGAAACACCATATATTTT

abundance: -
d_gene: -
j_gene: TRBJ2-1
v_gene: TRBV21-1
CDR3aa: CARTPTWTEQFF
CDR3nt: TGTGCCAGAACCCCCACATGGACTGAGCAGTTCTTC

abundance: many
d_gene: -
j_gene: TRBJ1-6
v_gene: TRBV12-3/TRBV12-4
CDR3aa: CASETLGSPLHF
CDR3nt: TGTGCCAGCGAGACACTGGGTTCACCCCTCCACTTT

abundance: many
d_gene: -
j_gene: TRBJ1-6
v_gene: TRBV7-2
CDR3aa: CASSFPNSPLHF
CDR3nt: TGTGCCAGCAGCTTCCCTAATTCACCCCTCCACTTT

abundance: -
d_gene: TRBD2
j_gene: TRBJ2-2
v_gene: TRBV30
CDR3aa: CAWRRAGVGTGELFF
CDR3nt: TGTGCCTGGAGAAGGGCGGGAGTTGGGACCGGGGAGCTGTTTTTT

abundance: few
d_gene: TRBD1
j_gene: TRBJ1-5
v_gene: TRBV19
CDR3aa: CASMTGTGFFEPQHF
CDR3nt: TGTGCCAGCATGACCGGGACAGGCTTCTTTGAGCCCCAGCATTTT

abundance: -
d_gene: -
j_gene: TRBJ2-5
v_gene: TRBV20-1
CDR3aa: CSARDPGRKRETQYF
CDR3nt: TGCAGTGCTAGAGACCCCGGACGTAAACGGGAGACCCAGTACTTC

abundance: few
d_gene: -
j_gene: TRBJ2-5
v_gene: TRBV21-1
CDR3aa: CASSKKRGFGQETQYF
CDR3nt: TGTGCCAGCAGCAAAAAAAGAGGGTTCGGCCAAGAGACCCAGTACTTC

abundance: few
d_gene: -
j_gene: TRBJ1-1
v_gene: TRBV11-2
CDR3aa: CASSLREDTEAFF
CDR3nt: TGTGCCAGCAGCCTAAGGGAGGACACTGAAGCTTTCTTT

abundance: -
d_gene: TRBD1
j_gene: TRBJ2-7
v_gene: TRBV9
CDR3aa: CAGSVATGVGNERQYF
CDR3nt: TGTGCCGGCAGCGTAGCTACAGGGGTAGGGAACGAACGGCAGTACTTC

abundance: few
d_gene: -
j_gene: TRBJ1-5
v_gene: TRBV12-3/TRBV12-4
CDR3aa: CASSFESGYQPQHF
CDR3nt: TGTGCCAGCAGTTTCGAGTCGGGGTACCAGCCCCAGCATTTT

abundance: many
d_gene: TRBD2
j_gene: TRBJ2-1
v_gene: TRBV7-2
CDR3aa: CASSVASGGSYNEQFF
CDR3nt: TGTGCCAGCAGCGTCGCTAGCGGAGGATCCTACAATGAGCAGTTCTTC

abundance: -
d_gene: TRBD2
j_gene: TRBJ2-7
v_gene: TRBV7-2
CDR3aa: CASTRRLAGVNEQYF
CDR3nt: TGTGCCAGCACCAGACGACTAGCGGGAGTTAACGAGCAGTACTTC

abundance: -
d_gene: TRBD1
j_gene: TRBJ2-5
v_gene: TRBV11-2
CDR3aa: CASSFQGASETQYF
CDR3nt: TGTGCCAGCAGCTTCCAGGGGGCCTCAGAGACCCAGTACTTC

abundance: -
d_gene: -
j_gene: TRBJ2-3
v_gene: TRBV7-2
CDR3aa: CASSIRPTDTQYF
CDR3nt: TGTGCCAGCAGCATCCGACCTACAGATACGCAGTATTTT

abundance: few
d_gene: -
j_gene: TRBJ2-7
v_gene: TRBV20-1
CDR3aa: CSASDFGRGYEQYF
CDR3nt: TGCAGTGCTAGTGACTTCGGGAGAGGGTACGAGCAGTACTTC

abundance: few
d_gene: -
j_gene: TRBJ1-1
v_gene: TRBV20-1
CDR3aa: CSARVGAMSRNTEAFF
CDR3nt: TGCAGTGCTAGAGTAGGGGCGATGAGTCGCAACACTGAAGCTTTCTTT

abundance: few
d_gene: TRBD2
j_gene: TRBJ2-7
v_gene: TRBV7-2
CDR3aa: CASSQDTSGGYEQYF
CDR3nt: TGTGCCAGCTCCCAGGATACTAGCGGGGGCTACGAGCAGTACTTC

abundance: few
d_gene: -
j_gene: TRBJ2-1
v_gene: TRBV29-1
CDR3aa: CSVAGTEQFF
CDR3nt: TGCAGCGTTGCCGGGACTGAGCAGTTCTTC

abundance: -
d_gene: -
j_gene: TRBJ2-3
v_gene: TRBV28
CDR3aa: CASSFFSGRDTQYF
CDR3nt: TGTGCCAGCAGTTTTTTTTCAGGCCGCGATACGCAGTATTTT

abundance: -
d_gene: -
j_gene: TRBJ1-2
v_gene: TRBV11-2
CDR3aa: CASSTGLVYGYTF
CDR3nt: TGTGCCAGCAGCACCGGACTGGTCTATGGCTACACCTTC

abundance: -
d_gene: -
j_gene: TRBJ2-1
v_gene: TRBV5-1
CDR3aa: CASSLGGDIYYNEQFF
CDR3nt: TGCGCCAGCAGCTTGGGAGGGGACATATACTACAATGAGCAGTTCTTC

abundance: few
d_gene: -
j_gene: TRBJ2-7
v_gene: TRBV5-1
CDR3aa: CASSLEGSTHTYEQYF
CDR3nt: TGCGCCAGCAGCTTGGAGGGCTCGACCCACACCTACGAGCAGTACTTC

abundance: few
d_gene: -
j_gene: TRBJ1-2
v_gene: TRBV1
CDR3aa: CTSSQDLTGGVSYTF
CDR3nt: TGCACCAGCAGCCAAGATCTGACGGGGGGGGTAAGCTACACCTTC

abundance: -
d_gene: -
j_gene: TRBJ1-2
v_gene: TRBV6-1
CDR3aa: CASSEKGHGLYGYTF
CDR3nt: TGTGCCAGCAGTGAAAAGGGACACGGGTTGTATGGCTACACCTTC

abundance: many
d_gene: -
j_gene: TRBJ2-7
v_gene: TRBV20-1
CDR3aa: CSGQTLASPYEQYF
CDR3nt: TGCAGTGGACAGACCCTGGCGAGCCCCTACGAGCAGTACTTC

abundance: many
d_gene: -
j_gene: TRBJ2-5
v_gene: TRBV20-1
CDR3aa: CSARHASDVQETQYF
CDR3nt: TGCAGTGCTAGACACGCCTCCGATGTTCAAGAGACCCAGTACTTC

abundance: few
d_gene: TRBD2
j_gene: TRBJ2-5
v_gene: TRBV15
CDR3aa: CATSRDVAGGHETQYF
CDR3nt: TGTGCCACCAGCAGAGATGTAGCGGGAGGGCATGAGACCCAGTACTTC

abundance: -
d_gene: -
j_gene: TRBJ2-2
v_gene: TRBV25-1
CDR3aa: CASSGTEANTGELFF
CDR3nt: TGTGCCAGCAGTGGGACAGAAGCGAACACCGGGGAGCTGTTTTTT

abundance: few
d_gene: -
j_gene: TRBJ2-1
v_gene: TRBV15
CDR3aa: CATSKGPGLNEQFF
CDR3nt: TGTGCCACCAGCAAAGGACCGGGATTGAATGAGCAGTTCTTC

abundance: -
d_gene: -
j_gene: TRBJ2-2
v_gene: TRBV29-1
CDR3aa: CSALVPTGELFF
CDR3nt: TGCAGCGCCCTAGTACCAACCGGGGAGCTGTTTTTT

abundance: -
d_gene: -
j_gene: TRBJ2-4
v_gene: TRBV10-3
CDR3aa: CAISESADIAKNIQYF
CDR3nt: TGTGCCATCAGTGAGTCGGCGGACATAGCCAAAAACATTCAGTACTTC

abundance: -
d_gene: -
j_gene: TRBJ1-6
v_gene: TRBV6-1
CDR3aa: CASSETIKGFGSPLHF
CDR3nt: TGTGCCAGCAGTGAAACGATCAAGGGCTTCGGTTCACCCCTCCACTTT

abundance: -
d_gene: -
j_gene: TRBJ2-5
v_gene: TRBV20-1
CDR3aa: CSASRAGQQETQYF
CDR3nt: TGCAGTGCGAGTAGAGCGGGACAACAAGAGACCCAGTACTTC

abundance: many
d_gene: -
j_gene: TRBJ2-7
v_gene: TRBV29-1
CDR3aa: CSVNLAQGPGRESGQYF
CDR3nt: TGCAGCGTTAACCTCGCTCAGGGCCCGGGACGGGAGAGTGGGCAGTACTTC

abundance: -
d_gene: -
j_gene: TRBJ2-7
v_gene: TRBV4-2
CDR3aa: CASSPGLSCEQYF
CDR3nt: TGTGCCAGCAGCCCAGGGCTCTCCTGCGAGCAGTACTTC

abundance: few
d_gene: -
j_gene: TRBJ2-1
v_gene: TRBV20-1
CDR3aa: CSARTDSYNEQFF
CDR3nt: TGCAGTGCTAGGACAGATTCCTACAATGAGCAGTTCTTC

abundance: few
d_gene: TRBD2
j_gene: TRBJ2-2
v_gene: TRBV5-1
CDR3aa: CASSPTGTSHRGGELFF
CDR3nt: TGCGCCAGCAGCCCCACCGGGACTAGCCATCGAGGTGGGGAGCTGTTTTTT

abundance: many
d_gene: TRBD1
j_gene: TRBJ2-1
v_gene: TRBV24-1
CDR3aa: CATSDTRQGVYNEQFF
CDR3nt: TGTGCCACCAGTGACACCAGACAGGGGGTATACAATGAGCAGTTCTTC

abundance: few
d_gene: -
j_gene: TRBJ2-2
v_gene: TRBV2
CDR3aa: CASSEEQGTGELFF
CDR3nt: TGTGCCAGCAGTGAAGAACAGGGCACCGGGGAGCTGTTTTTT

abundance: few
d_gene: -
j_gene: TRBJ1-1
v_gene: TRBV7-9
CDR3aa: CASSLDNEAFF
CDR3nt: TGTGCCAGCAGCTTAGACAATGAAGCTTTCTTT

abundance: many
d_gene: TRBD2
j_gene: TRBJ2-5
v_gene: TRBV27
CDR3aa: CASRGLAGEETQYF
CDR3nt: TGTGCCAGCAGGGGACTAGCGGGGGAAGAGACCCAGTACTTC

abundance: -
d_gene: -
j_gene: TRBJ1-2
v_gene: TRBV20-1
CDR3aa: CSASRPPVGGYTF
CDR3nt: TGCAGTGCTAGCCGTCCACCCGTCGGGGGCTACACCTTC

abundance: few
d_gene: -
j_gene: TRBJ1-1
v_gene: TRBV18
CDR3aa: CASSPLPDNTEAFF
CDR3nt: TGTGCCAGCTCACCACTGCCAGATAACACTGAAGCTTTCTTT

abundance: many
d_gene: TRBD1
j_gene: TRBJ1-1
v_gene: TRBV5-1
CDR3aa: CASSYLSGQVGAEAFF
CDR3nt: TGCGCCAGCAGCTACTTGTCGGGACAGGTCGGGGCTGAAGCTTTCTTT

abundance: -
d_gene: -
j_gene: TRBJ2-3
v_gene: TRBV7-2
CDR3aa: CASTRDTSGDTQYF
CDR3nt: TGTGCCAGCACCAGGGACACCTCGGGAGATACGCAGTATTTT

abundance: few
d_gene: -
j_gene: TRBJ2-7
v_gene: TRBV18
CDR3aa: CASSYSGYEQYF
CDR3nt: TGTGCCAGCTCTTATAGCGGCTACGAGCAGTACTTC

abundance: many
d_gene: TRBD2
j_gene: TRBJ2-7
v_gene: TRBV20-1
CDR3aa: CSAMGLAGGPGSEQYF
CDR3nt: TGCAGTGCTATGGGACTAGCGGGAGGGCCGGGTTCCGAGCAGTACTTC

abundance: few
d_gene: TRBD2
j_gene: TRBJ2-7
v_gene: TRBV10-3
CDR3aa: CAISGRVSGSSYEQYF
CDR3nt: TGTGCCATCAGTGGCCGTGTTAGCGGGAGTAGCTACGAGCAGTACTTC

abundance: -
d_gene: -
j_gene: TRBJ2-1
v_gene: TRBV5-1
CDR3aa: CASSLEGQATGNEQFF
CDR3nt: TGCGCCAGCAGCTTGGAAGGCCAGGCGACGGGCAATGAGCAGTTCTTC

abundance: -
d_gene: -
j_gene: TRBJ2-3
v_gene: TRBV12-3/TRBV12-4
CDR3aa: CASTTVGSDTQYF
CDR3nt: TGTGCCAGCACCACAGTCGGGAGTGATACGCAGTATTTT

abundance: many
d_gene: -
j_gene: TRBJ2-5
v_gene: TRBV11-3
CDR3aa: CASSLNQETQYF
CDR3nt: TGTGCCAGCAGTCTTAACCAAGAGACCCAGTACTTC

abundance: few
d_gene: -
j_gene: TRBJ2-5
v_gene: TRBV20-1
CDR3aa: CSTANPGPTQETQYF
CDR3nt: TGCAGTACCGCAAACCCCGGACCGACACAAGAGACCCAGTACTTC

abundance: -
d_gene: -
j_gene: TRBJ2-3
v_gene: TRBV28
CDR3aa: CASSFLPDTQYF
CDR3nt: TGTGCCAGCAGTTTCCTTCCAGATACGCAGTATTTT

abundance: few
d_gene: -
j_gene: TRBJ1-3
v_gene: TRBV29-1
CDR3aa: CSVRTAGNTIYF
CDR3nt: TGCAGCGTACGGACGGCCGGAAACACCATATATTTT